The rows below give T cell receptor beta chains drawn from one sample of a study of T cell responses to AZD1222 COVID-19 vaccine. Profiled with immunoSEQ multiplex PCR; TCRdb holds only in-frame clones, not every one. The data contain 200,000 to 250,000 clones, 94% of them singletons. Here the sequenced sample was peripheral blood, taken 28 days after the second dose of the MenACWY control vaccine. These receptors came from an adult who received the MenACWY meningococcal vaccine as a control. Both conserved end residues are part of each CDR3. D genes are given only for firm matches. Where a row states a size, it is once, few, many or the class of an expanded clone; other rows omit it.

D gene: NA; clone size: NA; V gene: TRBV28; J gene: TRBJ1-4; CDR3 DNA: TGTGCCAGCAGTTTAGGGGGAAACAAACTGTTTTTT; CDR3 protein: CASSLGGNKLFF
D gene: TRBD1; clone size: NA; V gene: TRBV13; J gene: TRBJ1-6; CDR3 DNA: TGTGCCAGCAGCTTCTGGACAGGGGGTGGGAATTCACCCCTCCACTTT; CDR3 protein: CASSFWTGGGNSPLHF
D gene: TRBD2; clone size: NA; V gene: TRBV6-5; J gene: TRBJ2-1; CDR3 DNA: TGTGCCAGCAGCTCGTCTGGACTAGCTGCAAATGAGCAGTTCTTC; CDR3 protein: CASSSSGLAANEQFF
D gene: NA; clone size: NA; V gene: TRBV2; J gene: TRBJ1-1; CDR3 DNA: TGTGCCAGCAGTGAACCCTCGACAGGAATCATGAACACTGAAGCTTTCTTT; CDR3 protein: CASSEPSTGIMNTEAFF
D gene: TRBD2; clone size: NA; V gene: TRBV19; J gene: TRBJ2-1; CDR3 DNA: TGTGCCAGTAGTCTAGCGGGATTTGTTAATGAGCAGTTCTTC; CDR3 protein: CASSLAGFVNEQFF
D gene: TRBD1; clone size: NA; V gene: TRBV28; J gene: TRBJ2-7; CDR3 DNA: TGTGCCAGCAGAATGCCCGGACCCGGACAGGGCTACGAGCAGTACTTC; CDR3 protein: CASRMPGPGQGYEQYF
D gene: NA; clone size: NA; V gene: TRBV2; J gene: TRBJ2-2; CDR3 DNA: TGTGCCAGCAGTGTCGGGGTAACGAACACCGGGGAGCTGTTTTTT; CDR3 protein: CASSVGVTNTGELFF
D gene: NA; clone size: once; V gene: TRBV5-1; J gene: TRBJ1-3; CDR3 DNA: TGCGCCAGCAGCTCTGGTCGACAGTCAAGAAACACCATATATTTT; CDR3 protein: CASSSGRQSRNTIYF
D gene: TRBD1; clone size: NA; V gene: TRBV2; J gene: TRBJ1-5; CDR3 DNA: TGTGCCAGCAGTAACAGGGGTCGAAAGCAGCCCCAGCATTTT; CDR3 protein: CASSNRGRKQPQHF
D gene: TRBD2; clone size: NA; V gene: TRBV7-2; J gene: TRBJ2-1; CDR3 DNA: TGTGCCAGCAGCCCCCGGGACTACGTCAATGAGCAGTTCTTC; CDR3 protein: CASSPRDYVNEQFF
D gene: NA; clone size: NA; V gene: TRBV5-1; J gene: TRBJ1-6; CDR3 DNA: TGCGCCAGCAGTCGTGGGGACGGGAATTCACCCCTCCACTTT; CDR3 protein: CASSRGDGNSPLHF
D gene: NA; clone size: once; V gene: TRBV5-1; J gene: TRBJ1-1; CDR3 DNA: TGCGCCAGCAGCTTGGCCGGGAGGGGGGTAGGCACTGAAGCTTTCTTT; CDR3 protein: CASSLAGRGVGTEAFF
D gene: TRBD1; clone size: NA; V gene: TRBV27; J gene: TRBJ2-5; CDR3 DNA: TGTGCCAGCAGCAGACAGGGGGCGACAGATTTTAAAGAGACCCAGTACTTC; CDR3 protein: CASSRQGATDFKETQYF
D gene: TRBD2; clone size: NA; V gene: TRBV30; J gene: TRBJ2-2; CDR3 DNA: TGTGCCTGGGATTCGGGACTAGCGGGTAAATCCGGGGAGCTGTTTTTT; CDR3 protein: CAWDSGLAGKSGELFF
D gene: NA; clone size: NA; V gene: TRBV2; J gene: TRBJ2-7; CDR3 DNA: TGTGCCAGCACTCAGGGAGGAGGCTACGAGCAGTACTTC; CDR3 protein: CASTQGGGYEQYF
D gene: NA; clone size: NA; V gene: TRBV28; J gene: TRBJ2-5; CDR3 DNA: TGTGCCAGCAGTTTCGGGCAGCGGGTGTACTTC; CDR3 protein: CASSFGQRVYF